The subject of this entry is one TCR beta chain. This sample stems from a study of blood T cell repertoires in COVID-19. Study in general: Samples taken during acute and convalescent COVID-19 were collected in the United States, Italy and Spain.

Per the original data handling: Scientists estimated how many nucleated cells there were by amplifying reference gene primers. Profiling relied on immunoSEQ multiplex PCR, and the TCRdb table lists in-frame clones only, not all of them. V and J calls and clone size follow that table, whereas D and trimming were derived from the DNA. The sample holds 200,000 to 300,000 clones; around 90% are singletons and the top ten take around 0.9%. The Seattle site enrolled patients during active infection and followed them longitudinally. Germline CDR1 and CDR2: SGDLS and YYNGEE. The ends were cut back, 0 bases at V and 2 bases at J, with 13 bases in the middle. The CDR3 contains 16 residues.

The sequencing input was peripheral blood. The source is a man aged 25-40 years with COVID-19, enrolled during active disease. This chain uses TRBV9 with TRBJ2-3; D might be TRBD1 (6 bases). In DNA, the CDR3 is TGTGCCAGCAGCGTAGGGGCAGGGGTATCCACAGATACGCAGTATTTT. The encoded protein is CASSVGAGVSTDTQYF.